This TCR beta chain came from a study (dated by TCRdb to 2016 to 2017). The library was built by means of RT-PCR. TCRdb shows the sequencer as Illumina MiSeq. TCRdb reanalyzed the raw reads on its own, using fastp at Q25 for trimming and MiXCR for clone calling, and kept in-frame beta chains. Merged by CDR3 protein, the rows form single entries marked with the most common genes and DNA. For this sample the table gives hundreds of thousands of distinct CDR3 sequences, of which 14% were detected only once. Of the sample, 3.6% falls within the top ten clones. The sample holds a few counts of this clonotype. The antigen this receptor binds is unknown. Base-call qualities are not available, and no considerably larger clone is one nucleotide away. The CDR3 holds 18 amino acids from the cysteine to the phenylalanine. Just the 54-base CDR3 DNA is kept, in frame starting at base 1. Looking up the germline V gene yields CDR1 SGHRS and CDR2 YFSETQ. V is cut back by 0 bases and J by 2 bases, with 6 bases in the junction unmatched.

The receptor chain draws on TRBV5-1 and TRBJ2-6; 9 junctional bases match TRBD1. This clonotype was obtained from a female donor in good health, serving as a healthy control. The sequenced sample was memory CD4+ T cells from blood. The sequenced DNA is TGCGCCAGCAGCTTGGCTGGGACAGGGTACCCTGGGGCCAACGTCCTGACTTTC. Its coded protein is CASSLAGTGYPGANVLTF.